A single sample gave rise to the 11 T cell receptor beta chains below, sequenced in a study of T-cell reconstitution after alpha-beta-depleted transplantation in children. Molecular barcoding with unique molecular identifiers was used for the TCRbeta library. Using its own MiXCR run on the PCR reads, TCRdb lists one record per CDR3 protein. This sample carries approximately 390,000 distinct CDR3 sequences, roughly 10% of them seen once, and the ten largest clones take about 5%. This sample comprised PBMCs from the stem cell graft donor, obtained from the stem cell graft. These receptor sequences come from a human donor who donated a stem cell graft to a child with acute myeloid leukemia.

The V and J genes are TRBV5-1 and TRBJ2-1; 9 nucleotides align to TRBD1. V shed 7 bases, J shed 5 bases, and the junction held 7 bases outside the gene matches. The germline V gene has CDR1 SGHRS and CDR2 YFSETQ. This CDR3 is built from 14 residues. As DNA, the CDR3 is TGCGCCAGCCAGACGGGACAGGGAAACAATGAGCAGTTCTTC. It codes for CASQTGQGNNEQFF.

This clonotype has ten or more counts. The V and J genes are TRBV5-1 and TRBJ1-1; D might be TRBD1 (5 bases). Germline loops: CDR1 SGHRS, CDR2 YFSETQ. Trimming removed 5 bases from V and 3 bases from J, with 11 bases in between. There are 13 residues in the CDR3. The CDR3 protein is CASRLTAYTEAFF. The CDR3 region has the DNA TGCGCCAGCAGACTGACAGCTTACACTGAAGCTTTCTTT. Full variable domain (outside the CDR3, taken from reference TRBV5-1 and TRBJ1-1): KAGVTQTPRYLIKTRGQQVTLSCSPISGHRSVSWYQQTPGQGLQFLFEYFSETQRNKGNFPGRFSGRQFSNSRSEMNVSTLELGDSALYLCASRLTAYTEAFFGQGTRLTVV.

In this sample, this clonotype turned up a few times. The V and J genes are TRBV5-1 and TRBJ2-1, with 11 bases lining up with TRBD1. V was pared by 2 bases and J by 8 bases, with 6 bases of the junction left unmatched. This CDR3 is built from 15 residues. Germline V lookup: CDR1 SGHRS, CDR2 YFSETQ. The CDR3 spells CASSFGQGALDEQFF. In nucleotides, the CDR3 is TGCGCCAGCAGCTTCGGACAGGGGGCGCTGGATGAGCAGTTCTTC.

The chain links TRBV7-3 to TRBJ2-1; 10 positions agree with TRBD2. CDR3 length: 17 amino acids. From germline, CDR1 is SGHTA and CDR2 FQGTGA. After removal of 0 bases from V and 7 bases from J, the junction contained 9 bases not matched to a gene. CDR3 in DNA: TGTGCCAGCAGCTTAACGCCTAGCGGGAGTAAAACAAATGAGCAGTTCTTC. The encoded protein is CASSLTPSGSKTNEQFF.

This clonotype was recorded at least ten times. The chain joins TRBV10-3 to TRBJ2-3, with unresolved D. This CDR3 region has 15 residues. V was trimmed by 0 bases and J by 6 bases, leaving 13 bases between them. Per the germline V gene, CDR1 is ENHRY and CDR2 is SYGVKD. CDR3: CAISESSGSPDTQYF. In DNA form, the CDR3 reads TGTGCCATCAGTGAGTCGAGTGGCTCCCCGGATACGCAGTATTTT.

This clonotype has a count of ten or more. The V and J genes are TRBV29-1 and TRBJ2-1; maybe TRBD1 (5 bases). The V end lost 1 base, the J end lost 2 bases, and 9 bases lay between the germline ends. This CDR3 comprises 14 residues. Germline lookup yields CDR1 SQVTM and CDR2 ANQGSEA. The CDR3 loop reads CSVEGTTTYNEQFF. DNA for the CDR3: TGCAGCGTTGAAGGGACAACTACCTACAATGAGCAGTTCTTC.

V usage is TRBV12-3 or TRBV12-4 and J usage is TRBJ2-5; D remains ambiguous. Trimming took off 6 bases at V and 5 bases at J, with 13 bases between the two ends. The CDR3 has 13 residues. CDR3 nucleotides: TGTGCCAGCAGGCCGACGGTCGTCGAGACCCAGTACTTC. Protein: CASRPTVVETQYF.

The chain joins TRBV7-9 to TRBJ2-1; the match to TRBD2 covers 11 bases. The V segment lost 4 bases and the J segment 4 bases; nucleotides outside the gene matches: 9. The V gene's germline CDR1 is SEHNR and CDR2 FQNEAQ (reference sequence). The CDR3 contains 17 residues. CDR3 nucleotide sequence: TGTGCCAGCAGCTACAATACCGGGACTAGCGGATACAATGAGCAGTTCTTC. Protein: CASSYNTGTSGYNEQFF. The complete variable domain, with remaining parts taken from reference TRBV7-9 and TRBJ2-1, reads DTGVSQNPRHKITKRGQNVTFRCDPISEHNRLYWYRQTLGQGPEFLTYFQNEAQLEKSRLLSDRFSAERPKGSFSTLEIQRTEQGDSAMYLCASSYNTGTSGYNEQFFGPGTRLTVL.

The V and J genes are TRBV6-1 and TRBJ1-5, with D possibly being TRBD1 (5 bases). The germline gives CDR1 MNHNS, CDR2 SASEGT. V lost 5 bases, J lost 4 bases, and 12 bases lay in between. The CDR3 spans 14 residues. The CDR3 sequence is CASSKGTENQPQHF. The CDR3 DNA follows: TGTGCCAGCAGTAAAGGGACGGAAAATCAGCCCCAGCATTTT.

This clonotype was recorded at least ten times. The chain has TRBV6-1 and TRBJ2-4; a possible D gene is TRBD2 (5 bases). Germline assignment: CDR1 MNHNS and CDR2 SASEGT. The CDR3 length is 12 residues. Trimming stripped 6 bases from V and 8 bases from J, with 11 bases between. This CDR3 reads CASSQRVDIQYF. The CDR3 DNA follows: TGTGCCAGCAGCCAGAGGGTGGACATTCAGTACTTC.

Remarks on this clonotype: One base away lies a much larger clone, so this may be a sequencing read error. The rearrangement links TRBV12-3 or TRBV12-4 to TRBJ2-2; a weak D match, TRBD1 (5 bases). The CDR3 sequence is 15 residues long. V was pared by 3 bases and J by 10 bases, with 18 bases between. The CDR3 loop reads CASSFQRRGSAELFF. CDR3 DNA sequence: TGTGCCAGCAGTTTTCAAAGAAGGGGTTCCGCGGAGCTGTTTTTT.